The 25 T cell receptor beta chains given below trace back to one sample, sequenced in a study of somatic mutations in cytotoxic T cells in rheumatoid arthritis. The table came from immunoSEQ multiplex PCR; TCRdb's copy has only in-frame clones and leaves some out. Here the sample spans under 35,000 clones, around 90% being singletons. The specimen was CD8+ T cells sorted from blood. These TCRs come from an adult with rheumatoid arthritis.

The chain is built from TRBV5-6 and TRBJ1-2; D uncertain. Germline V lookup: CDR1 SGHDT, CDR2 YYEEEE. The ends were cut back, 0 bases at V and 8 bases at J, with 11 bases in the middle. The CDR3 has 13 residues. CDR3 loop: CASSLVLVGGYTF. The CDR3 coding sequence is TGTGCCAGCAGCTTGGTGCTGGTGGGAGGCTACACCTTC.

The chain uses TRBV9 and TRBJ1-2; 9 nucleotides agree with TRBD1. In germline, CDR1 is SGDLS, CDR2 YYNGEE. J gave up 0 bases and V 4 bases, and 7 bases lay outside the gene matches. The CDR3 length is 16 residues. CDR3 sequence: CASSLGQGYANYGYTF. CDR3 DNA sequence: TGTGCCAGCAGCCTCGGACAGGGGTATGCTAACTATGGCTACACCTTC.

This clone came up once. V is TRBV30 and J is TRBJ2-4; 8 bases are shared with TRBD1. After removal of 5 bases from V and 3 bases from J, the junction contained 3 bases not matched to a gene. CDR3 length equals 13 residues. Germline values: CDR1 GTSNPN, CDR2 SVGIG (reference sequence). The chain's CDR3 is CAWSTGDKNIQYF. DNA of the CDR3: TGTGCCTGGTCGACAGGGGACAAAAACATTCAGTACTTC.

The chain couples TRBV28 to TRBJ2-7, with unresolved D. Trimming removed 7 bases at V and 2 bases at J, with 18 bases between. Germline CDR1 and CDR2: MDHEN and SYDVKM. CDR3 length: 15 amino acids. This CDR3 reads CASTPAVGFTYEQYF. The CDR3 region has the DNA TGTGCCAGCACCCCGGCCGTCGGGTTTACCTACGAGCAGTACTTC.

The rearrangement links TRBV29-1 to TRBJ2-7, with 11 bases identical to TRBD2. This CDR3 spans 13 amino acids. With 4 bases clipped from V and 3 bases from J, the junction kept 2 bases outside the gene matches. Looked up from germline, CDR1 is SQVTM and CDR2 is ANQGSEA. CDR3 region: CSVGLAGNYEQYF. The CDR3 bases are TGCAGCGTTGGACTAGCGGGGAACTACGAGCAGTACTTC.

The V gene is TRBV13, the J gene TRBJ2-3, with TRBD2 matching 9 bases. Germline V gene sequence: CDR1 PRHDT, CDR2 FYEKMQ (reference sequence). CDR3 length: 15 amino acids. With V trimmed by 1 base and J by 5 bases, 4 bases remained unmatched. The CDR3 sequence is CASSLEGSGGDTQYF. The CDR3 nucleotides are TGTGCCAGCAGCTTAGAGGGTAGCGGGGGAGATACGCAGTATTTT.

V is TRBV5-1 and J is TRBJ1-1; TRBD1 aligns across 10 bases. The V gene's germline CDR1 is SGHRS and CDR2 YFSETQ. Trimming cost V 1 base and J 0 bases; bases outside gene matches: 9. This CDR3 comprises 18 residues. CDR3 nucleotide sequence: TGCGCCAGCAGCTTGACAGCGAGACAGGGGGCAATGAACACTGAAGCTTTCTTT. It encodes CASSLTARQGAMNTEAFF.

The rearrangement links TRBV2 to TRBJ2-3; 7 nucleotides align to TRBD2. The CDR3 spans 16 residues. From germline, CDR1 is SNHLY and CDR2 FYNNEI. V was pared by 7 bases and J by 3 bases, with 13 bases of the junction left unmatched. CDR3 in DNA: TGTGCCAGCAAGTTCCTACGCGAGCGGGGAACAGATACGCAGTATTTT. Translated, it gives CASKFLRERGTDTQYF.

The chain joins TRBV4-1 to TRBJ2-3, with 11 bases lining up with TRBD2. V trimming: 1 base; J trimming: 2 bases; junction bases outside the gene matches: 8. This CDR3 has 18 amino acids. CDR1 and CDR2 from the germline V gene are MGHRA and YSYEKL. In DNA, the CDR3 is TGCGCCAGCAGCCAAGGCATGACTAGCGGGGCACTCACAGATACGCAGTATTTT. Residues: CASSQGMTSGALTDTQYF.

The chain joins TRBV27 to TRBJ2-1; tentatively, D is TRBD1 or TRBD2 (6 bases each). Per the germline V gene, CDR1 is MNHEY and CDR2 is SMNVEV (reference sequence). V was clipped by 0 bases and J by 4 bases, with 16 bases between them. The CDR3 sequence is 17 residues long. The CDR3 loop is CASSLSGGFSVYNEQFF. CDR3 bases: TGTGCCAGCAGTTTATCCGGGGGCTTCAGTGTATACAATGAGCAGTTCTTC.

This chain connects TRBV7-9 to TRBJ2-1, with 9 nucleotides matching TRBD2. V was clipped by 5 bases and J by 4 bases; unmatched bases: 9. The CDR3 has 16 residues. Per the germline V gene, CDR1 is SEHNR and CDR2 is FQNEAQ (reference sequence). This CDR3 is CASSASPSGDYNEQFF. CDR3 DNA sequence: TGTGCCAGCAGCGCCAGCCCTAGCGGGGATTACAATGAGCAGTTCTTC.

This clone occurred once. The chain uses TRBV6-5 and TRBJ2-1; D possibly corresponds to TRBD2 (6 bases). The CDR3 has 14 residues. Deletions cut 2 bases from V and 5 bases from J, with 10 bases between. Germline-derived CDR1 and CDR2 are MNHEY and SVGAGI. CDR3 loop: CASSYGGSDNEQFF. Here the CDR3 DNA reads TGTGCCAGCAGTTACGGGGGGTCAGACAATGAGCAGTTCTTC.

The V gene is TRBV10-1, the J gene TRBJ2-1; no reliable D call. CDR1 WNHNN and CDR2 SYGVQD come from the germline V gene (reference sequence). V was trimmed by 8 bases and J by 5 bases, leaving 4 bases between them. This CDR3 is built from 10 residues. This chain's CDR3 is CASGDNEQFF. The CDR3 bases are TGCGCCAGCGGGGACAATGAGCAGTTCTTC.

This clone was observed a single time. The genes are TRBV11-2 and TRBJ1-2; tentatively, D is TRBD1 (5 bases). The CDR3 runs 12 residues. Germline CDR1 and CDR2: SGHAT and FQNNGV. V was pared by 2 bases and J by 8 bases, with 9 bases between. CDR3 DNA sequence: TGTGCCAGCAGCTTATTGGGGCAGGGCTACACCTTC. This gives the protein CASSLLGQGYTF.

The V call is TRBV11-1, the J call TRBJ2-5; 8 bases are shared with TRBD2. CDR1 and CDR2 from the germline V gene are SGHAT and FQDESV (reference sequence). The V gene end was trimmed by 3 bases and the J gene end by 5 bases; junction bases not matched to a gene: 8. CDR3 length: 15 residues. CDR3 DNA: TGTGCCAGCAGCTTCGGGGGGGCCCTGGGGGAGACCCAGTACTTC. This sequence encodes CASSFGGALGETQYF.

This chain connects TRBV30 to TRBJ2-1; 8 nucleotides agree with TRBD1. CDR3 length: 17 residues. The germline V gene has CDR1 GTSNPN and CDR2 SVGIG (reference sequence). V trimming: 3 bases; J trimming: 0 bases; junction bases outside the gene matches: 10. Written as DNA, the CDR3 is TGTGCCTGGAGGGGGCGGGGACAGGTGAGCTCCTACAATGAGCAGTTCTTC. Translated: CAWRGRGQVSSYNEQFF.

V gene TRBV5-8 combines with J gene TRBJ2-7; 8 bases match TRBD1. The J segment lost 1 base and the V segment lost 4 bases, leaving 4 bases of the junction unmatched. Germline CDR1 is SGHTS and CDR2 is YDEGEE. This CDR3 is built from 14 residues. The CDR3 reads CASSGRQGSYEQYF. CDR3 DNA sequence: TGTGCCAGCAGCGGACGACAGGGGTCCTACGAGCAGTACTTC.

The CDR3 nucleotides read TGTGCCAGCAGCCCTTGGACGGATACTGTCTCTGGGGCCAACGTCCTGACTTTC. Its translation is CASSPWTDTVSGANVLTF. This chain joins TRBV11-2 and TRBJ2-6, with D unresolved. This CDR3 has 18 amino acids. With 5 bases removed from V and 0 bases from J, the gap between germline ends came to 17 bases. CDR1 SGHAT and CDR2 FQNNGV come from the germline V gene.

V gene TRBV15 combines with J gene TRBJ1-5, with no clear D. The germline gives CDR1 LNHNV, CDR2 YYDKDF (reference sequence). The CDR3 length is 13 residues. Trimming removed 4 bases from V and 1 base from J, with 5 bases in between. The CDR3 loop is CATSTGSNQPQHF. CDR3 nucleotides: TGTGCCACCAGCACTGGAAGCAATCAGCCCCAGCATTTT. Using reference TRBV15 and TRBJ1-5 for the parts outside the CDR3, the full variable domain is DAMVIQNPRYQVTQFGKPVTLSCSQTLNHNVMYWYQQKSSQAPKLLFHYYDKDFNNEADTPDNFQSRRPNTSFCFLDIRSPGLGDTAMYLCATSTGSNQPQHFGDGTRLSIL.

The V call is TRBV25-1, the J call TRBJ1-6; D may be TRBD1 (5 bases). With 2 bases removed from V and 10 bases from J, the gap between germline ends came to 9 bases. This CDR3 has 13 amino acids. CDR1 and CDR2 (germline): MGHDK, SYGVNS. The CDR3 DNA reads as TGTGCCAGCAGTGAAACAGGCTGGTCACCCCTCCACTTT. Encoded protein: CASSETGWSPLHF.

V and J are TRBV7-9 and TRBJ2-2, with 11 bases identical to TRBD2. CDR1 SEHNR and CDR2 FQNEAQ come from the germline V gene (reference sequence). Unmatched junction bases numbered 7, after V lost 6 bases and J lost 4 bases. This CDR3 region has 16 residues. CDR3 in amino acids: CASRPGLAVLTGELFF. The CDR3 nucleotides read TGTGCCAGCAGGCCGGGACTAGCGGTTCTCACCGGGGAGCTGTTTTTT.

This rearrangement joins TRBV5-4 to TRBJ1-1; D might be TRBD1 (5 bases). This CDR3 is built from 15 residues. CDR1 SGHNT and CDR2 YYREEE come from the germline V gene (reference sequence). The ends were cut back, 0 bases at V and 4 bases at J, with 13 bases in the middle. Here the CDR3 reads CASSLVGQGSTEAFF. The CDR3 DNA reads TGTGCCAGCAGCTTGGTGGGCCAGGGATCCACTGAAGCTTTCTTT. The full variable domain, in which reference TRBV5-4 and TRBJ1-1 provide the parts outside the CDR3, is ETGVTQSPTHLIKTRGQQVTLRCSSQSGHNTVSWYQQALGQGPQFIFQYYREEENGRGNFPPRFSGLQFPNYSSELNVNALELDDSALYLCASSLVGQGSTEAFFGQGTRLTVV.

The chain is built from TRBV4-1 and TRBJ2-1; D might be TRBD2 (5 bases). The CDR3 totals 16 residues. V dropped 4 bases and J dropped 0 bases, with 13 bases sitting between them. CDR1 MGHRA and CDR2 YSYEKL come from the germline V gene. In DNA form, the CDR3 reads TGCGCCAGCAGCCCACGAACGGGGATCTCCTACAATGAGCAGTTCTTC. This encodes CASSPRTGISYNEQFF.

The chain recombines TRBV6-1 with TRBJ2-1, with 12 bases aligning to TRBD2. From germline, CDR1 is MNHNS and CDR2 SASEGT. Trimming cost V 3 bases and J 10 bases; bases outside gene matches: 10. CDR3 length equals 16 residues. The CDR3 region has the DNA TGTGCCAGCAGTGATCCTAGCGGGAGGGCCGTAAGCGAGCAGTTCTTC. Protein product: CASSDPSGRAVSEQFF.

The V call is TRBV15, the J call TRBJ2-7; maybe TRBD1 (6 bases). This CDR3 contains 14 residues. Germline CDR1 is LNHNV and CDR2 is YYDKDF (reference sequence). Trimming took off 5 bases at V and 0 bases at J, with 11 bases between the two ends. DNA for the CDR3: TGTGCCACCAGCGCAGGGGCGAGCTCCTACGAGCAGTACTTC. Translated, it gives CATSAGASSYEQYF.